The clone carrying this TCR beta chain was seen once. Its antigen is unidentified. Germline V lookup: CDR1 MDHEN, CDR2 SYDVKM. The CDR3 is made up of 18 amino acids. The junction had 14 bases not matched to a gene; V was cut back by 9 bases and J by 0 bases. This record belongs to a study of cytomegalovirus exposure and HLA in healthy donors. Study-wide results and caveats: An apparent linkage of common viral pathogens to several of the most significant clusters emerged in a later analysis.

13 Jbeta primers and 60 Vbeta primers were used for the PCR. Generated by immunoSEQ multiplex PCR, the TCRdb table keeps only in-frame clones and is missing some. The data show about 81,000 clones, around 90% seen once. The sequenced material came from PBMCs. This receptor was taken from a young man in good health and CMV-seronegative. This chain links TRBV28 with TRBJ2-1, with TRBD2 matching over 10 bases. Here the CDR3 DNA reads TGTGCCAGTATAACACGACGGACTAGCGGTGACTCCTACAATGAGCAGTTCTTC. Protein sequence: CASITRRTSGDSYNEQFF.